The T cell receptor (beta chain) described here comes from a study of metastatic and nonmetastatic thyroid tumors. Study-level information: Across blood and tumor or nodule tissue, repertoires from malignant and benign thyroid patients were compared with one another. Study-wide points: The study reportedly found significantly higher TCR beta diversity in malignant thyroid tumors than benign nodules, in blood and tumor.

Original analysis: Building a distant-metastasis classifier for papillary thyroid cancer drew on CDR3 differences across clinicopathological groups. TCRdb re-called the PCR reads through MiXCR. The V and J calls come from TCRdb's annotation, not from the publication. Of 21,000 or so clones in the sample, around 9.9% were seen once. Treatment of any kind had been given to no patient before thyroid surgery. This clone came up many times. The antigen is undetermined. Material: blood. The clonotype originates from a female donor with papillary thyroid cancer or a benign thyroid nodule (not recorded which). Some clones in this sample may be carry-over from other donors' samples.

CDR3 sequence: CASSFIGETQYF. CDR3 DNA: TGTGCCAGCAGCTTTATTGGAGAGACCCAGTACTTC. This rearrangement joins TRBV7-2 to TRBJ2-5; D gene unclear. Trimming shortened V by 3 bases and J by 4 bases, and 6 bases separated the two germline ends. Germline V gives CDR1 SGHTA, CDR2 FQGNSA. This CDR3 spans 12 amino acids.